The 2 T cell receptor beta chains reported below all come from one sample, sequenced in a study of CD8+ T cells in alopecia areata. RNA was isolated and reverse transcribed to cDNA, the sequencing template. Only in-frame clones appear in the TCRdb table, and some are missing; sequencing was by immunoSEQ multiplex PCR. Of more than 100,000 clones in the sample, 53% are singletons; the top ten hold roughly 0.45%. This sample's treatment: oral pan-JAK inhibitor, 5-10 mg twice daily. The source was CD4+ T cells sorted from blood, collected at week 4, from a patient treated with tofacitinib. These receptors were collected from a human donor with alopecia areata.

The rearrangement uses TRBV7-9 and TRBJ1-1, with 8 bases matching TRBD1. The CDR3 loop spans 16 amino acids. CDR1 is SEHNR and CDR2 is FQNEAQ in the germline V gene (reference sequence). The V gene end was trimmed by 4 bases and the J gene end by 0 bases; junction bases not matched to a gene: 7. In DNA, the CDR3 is TGTGCCAGCAGCTCAGGACAGGGTTGGGTGAACACTGAAGCTTTCTTT. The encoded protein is CASSSGQGWVNTEAFF.

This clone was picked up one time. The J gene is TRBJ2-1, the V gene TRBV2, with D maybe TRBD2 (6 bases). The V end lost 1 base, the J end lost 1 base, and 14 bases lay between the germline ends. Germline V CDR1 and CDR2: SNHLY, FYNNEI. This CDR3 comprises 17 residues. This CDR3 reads CASSEVRREWSYNEQFF. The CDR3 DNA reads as TGTGCCAGCAGTGAAGTACGGAGGGAGTGGTCCTACAATGAGCAGTTCTTC. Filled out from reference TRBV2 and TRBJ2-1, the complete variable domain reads EPEVTQTPSHQVTQMGQEVILRCVPISNHLYFYWYRQILGQKVEFLVSFYNNEISEKSEIFDDQFSVERPDGSNFTLKIRSTKLEDSAMYFCASSEVRREWSYNEQFFGPGTRLTVL.